One sample yielded the 16 T cell receptor beta chains listed below, sequenced in a study of blood T cell repertoires in COVID-19. Assay used: immunoSEQ multiplex PCR; TCRdb lists only in-frame clones, some missing. The sample records approximately 410,000 clones, roughly 85% being singletons. Sequences were obtained from peripheral blood. The receptors come from a woman in her thirties with active or convalescent COVID-19.

The chain combines TRBV11-2 with TRBJ1-1; 7 nucleotides line up with TRBD1. Germline lookup yields CDR1 SGHAT and CDR2 FQNNGV. The CDR3 totals 14 residues. V was clipped by 4 bases and J by 5 bases; unmatched bases: 7. The CDR3 protein is CASSSRQGVTEAFF. In DNA, the CDR3 is TGTGCCAGCAGCTCACGACAGGGAGTAACTGAAGCTTTCTTT.

The chain employs TRBV19 and TRBJ2-7; possible D gene TRBD1, 6 bases. The V and J ends lost 3 bases and 0 bases respectively, with 18 bases between them. This CDR3 region has 17 residues. Germline V gene lookup returns CDR1 LNHDA and CDR2 SQIVND (reference sequence). The CDR3 DNA is TGTGCCAGTAGTATTGGGGCCCCGGACAGTTTCTCCTACGAGCAGTACTTC. This encodes CASSIGAPDSFSYEQYF. The complete variable domain, with remaining parts taken from reference TRBV19 and TRBJ2-7, reads DGGITQSPKYLFRKEGQNVTLSCEQNLNHDAMYWYRQDPGQGLRLIYYSQIVNDFQKGDIAEGYSVSREKKESFPLTVTSAQKNPTAFYLCASSIGAPDSFSYEQYFGPGTRLTVT.

The chain couples TRBV5-4 to TRBJ1-2; tentatively, D is TRBD1 (6 bases). This CDR3 is built from 13 residues. The ends were cut back, 5 bases at V and 4 bases at J, with 12 bases in the middle. Germline values: CDR1 SGHNT, CDR2 YYREEE (reference sequence). CDR3 nucleotides: TGTGCCAGCAGGGAGGACAGACTCTATGGCTACACCTTC. It translates to CASREDRLYGYTF.

This clone was seen a few times. The chain uses TRBV4-1 and TRBJ1-4; D ambiguous. Per germline, CDR1 MGHRA and CDR2 YSYEKL. V dropped 1 base and J dropped 8 bases, with 11 bases sitting between them. CDR3 size: 14 residues. The DNA for the CDR3 is TGCGCCAGCAGCCAAGTACAGCACCAGGAAAAACTGTTTTTT. Amino acids: CASSQVQHQEKLFF.

The rearrangement joins TRBV5-4 to TRBJ1-5, with D perhaps TRBD1 (6 bases). Per the germline V gene, CDR1 is SGHNT and CDR2 is YYREEE (reference sequence). V was clipped by 0 bases and J by 1 base, with 17 bases between them. The CDR3 is 18 residues long. Here the CDR3 DNA reads TGTGCCAGCAGCTTGGGCCCTAAGACAGGCATGAGCAATCAGCCCCAGCATTTT. Protein: CASSLGPKTGMSNQPQHF.

In regard to this clone: An end of the junction does not agree with germline; a read error may underlie this. The chain has TRBV4-1 and TRBJ1-4; D perhaps matches TRBD1 (5 bases). The CDR3 length is 13 residues. Germline V gene data show CDR1 as MGHRA and CDR2 as YSYEKL. In nucleotides, the CDR3 is TGCGCCAGCAGCCAAGCGATACCGGGACTGGAAGCTTTT. This sequence encodes CASSQAIPGLEAF.

This clone was picked up one time. This chain links TRBV4-1 with TRBJ1-2; no definite D call. This CDR3 has 13 residues. Germline V gives CDR1 MGHRA, CDR2 YSYEKL. Trimming shortened V by 0 bases and J by 4 bases, and 6 bases separated the two germline ends. Written as DNA, the CDR3 is TGCGCCAGCAGCCAAGATCGGTCCTATGGCTACACCTTC. Translated, it gives CASSQDRSYGYTF.

The rearrangement links TRBV10-2 to TRBJ1-2; unclear D gene. CDR3 length equals 13 residues. Trimming pared 2 bases from V and 7 bases from J, leaving 11 bases between. Germline lookup yields CDR1 WSHSY and CDR2 SAAADI. CDR3 sequence: CASSETGGGGYTF. CDR3 sequence (DNA): TGCGCCAGCAGTGAGACGGGAGGAGGTGGCTACACCTTC.

The V call is TRBV5-6, the J call TRBJ2-3; 10 bases fit TRBD1. The CDR3 runs to 15 residues. The V gene end was trimmed by 3 bases and the J gene end by 5 bases; junction bases not matched to a gene: 6. Germline V gene sequence: CDR1 SGHDT, CDR2 YYEEEE. For the CDR3, the DNA is TGTGCCAGCAGCTCCGGGACAGGGGTGGGAGATACGCAGTATTTT. It codes for CASSSGTGVGDTQYF. The full variable domain, its missing parts supplied by reference TRBV5-6 and TRBJ2-3, is DAGVTQSPTHLIKTRGQQVTLRCSPKSGHDTVSWYQQALGQGPQFIFQYYEEEERQRGNFPDRFSGHQFPNYSSELNVNALLLGDSALYLCASSSGTGVGDTQYFGPGTRLTVL.

V is TRBV7-9 and J is TRBJ2-5; D unclear. The CDR3 has 13 residues. The V end was cut by 6 bases, the J end by 7 bases, with 15 bases between. CDR1 SEHNR and CDR2 FQNEAQ come from the germline V gene (reference sequence). Written as DNA, the CDR3 is TGTGCCAGCAGTTTCGACTCCCTACGGACCCAGTACTTC. It translates to CASSFDSLRTQYF.

The chain couples TRBV6-1 to TRBJ1-1; TRBD1 might be the D (6 bases). The V gene lost 2 bases and the J gene lost 0 bases, with 10 bases spanning the gap. The CDR3 loop spans 15 amino acids. Germline loops: CDR1 MNHNS, CDR2 SASEGT. CDR3 bases: TGTGCCAGCAGTGAATCCCCAGGGGTGAACACTGAAGCTTTCTTT. Its translation is CASSESPGVNTEAFF.

The CDR3 is CASRGRDTGELFF. CDR3 nucleotides: TGTGCCAGCAGAGGCAGGGACACCGGGGAGCTGTTTTTT. This chain links TRBV12-3 or TRBV12-4 with TRBJ2-2, with D maybe TRBD1 (5 bases). V lost 6 bases, J lost 3 bases, and 8 bases lay in between. The CDR3 loop spans 13 amino acids.

The chain employs TRBV11-2 and TRBJ1-1; 9 nucleotides line up with TRBD1. The ends lost 5 bases at V and 2 bases at J; junction bases unmatched: 6. Germline V CDR1 and CDR2: SGHAT, FQNNGV. This CDR3 contains 15 residues. The CDR3 DNA reads as TGTGCCAGCAGCCCCGGGACAGGGCCAAACACTGAAGCTTTCTTT. It yields the protein CASSPGTGPNTEAFF.

V and J are TRBV5-1 and TRBJ1-6, with TRBD1 matching 7 bases. Trimming took 4 bases from V and 7 from J; bases not matched to a gene: 17. The CDR3 length is 18 residues. CDR1 and CDR2 from the germline V gene are SGHRS and YFSETQ. As DNA, the CDR3 is TGCGCCAGCAGCCTGGACGGGTCACCGGGACAGTTCAATTCACCCCTCCACTTT. Protein: CASSLDGSPGQFNSPLHF.

V usage is TRBV2 and J usage is TRBJ1-2; D is uncertain. This CDR3 has 13 amino acids. V lost 6 bases and J lost 6, with 14 bases in between. Germline assignment: CDR1 SNHLY and CDR2 FYNNEI. This CDR3 reads CASRRITADGYTF. The CDR3 DNA is TGTGCCAGCAGACGTATTACGGCGGATGGCTACACCTTC.

The rearrangement uses TRBV4-1 and TRBJ2-5; the match to TRBD2 covers 11 bases. Germline values: CDR1 MGHRA, CDR2 YSYEKL. J lost 2 bases, V lost 1 base, and 12 bases had no gene match. The CDR3 has 19 amino acids. The CDR3, as DNA: TGCGCCAGCAGCCAAGGTTGGACTAGCGGGCGTAAGAATCAAGAGACCCAGTACTTC. Protein sequence: CASSQGWTSGRKNQETQYF.